This T cell receptor (beta chain) originates from a study of shared clonotypes between healthy human individuals (dated by TCRdb to between 2020 and 2021). Study-wide context: The cohort comprised a couple of women and a few men aged 18 to 49 years. Libraries were prepared and TCR repertoires were sequenced by different laboratories using diverse techniques, in order to increase sequencing depth and limit assay-specific biases. The study deeply sequenced blood TCR repertoires of about 5 healthy adults to estimate repertoire size and the extent of clonotype sharing between individuals. Between about 0.8 and 9 billion PBMCs per donor were obtained by leukapheresis.

TCR CDR3 regions were amplified from genomic DNA by multiplex PCR using the deep immunoSEQ assay. Extracted genomic DNA from each cell subset was spread evenly across all wells of several immunoSEQ 96-well plates, with each plate serving as a replicate. For unsorted PBMC, each replicate PCR was loaded with about 300 ng genomic DNA, equivalent to 25,000 to 35,000 T cell genomes. Ten immunoSEQ deep assay plates were used to sequence unsorted PBMC genomic DNA. The purified libraries were quantified using a Qubit 3.0 fluorometer, sized with a Bioanalyzer 2100, and then quantified again using the KAPA Library Quantification kit. Every immunoSEQ 96-well plate was sequenced on a separate single-read 150-cycle Illumina NextSeq 550 flow cell. The authors' analysis ran thus. The immunoSEQ output contained only junctional sequences without quality scores, so filtering could not match that applied to full-length reads. To assign V/J genes and CDR3, sequences were annotated against IMGT germline references using PyIR, a Python wrapper for IgBLAST v1.9. Reads were filtered out if the reads had weak V/J assignments (E-value above 1e-6), no CDR3, stop codons, out-of-frame junctions, or ambiguous translated residues. V3J clonotypes were defined as sequences sharing an identical inferred V gene, J gene, and CDR3 amino acid sequence. Percentage overlap between repertoires was computed as shared unique clonotypes divided by the size of the smaller repertoire. Repertoire richness was assessed with RTK rarefaction, the Chao1 estimator, and Recon v2.1 estimates of unobserved clonotypes. TCRdb's version of the immuneACCESS table is confined to in-frame rearrangements and falls short of the full clone set. An unresolved V gene accounts for under half of the shortfall where checked; the remainder is of unknown origin. V and J calls and clone size follow that table, whereas D and trimming were derived from the DNA. The sample data list fewer than 550,000 clones, and nearly 80% of these were observed just once. The ten biggest clones cover about 12% of the sample.

Results and caveats for the whole study, not just this receptor: Pairwise subsampling led to the expectation that sequencing depth would affect the degree of clonotype sharing among donors. Only blood was sampled, and tissue TCR repertoires likely differ from those in blood. The genetic and exposure-history diversity represented was limited by the small number of donors.

Donors were healthy HIV-negative adults with no recently reported acute infections or vaccinations. Every donor was a Caucasian adult residing in Nashville, Tennessee, USA. In the unsorted samples, some 94 million PBMCs were counted, and genomic DNA was extracted using the QIAamp DNA Blood Mini kit. Blood was obtained by leukapheresis, after which PBMCs were separated by Ficoll-Histopaque density gradient centrifugation and cryopreserved in liquid nitrogen vapor phase. As to this clone: Its antigen has not been determined. No qualities accompany the bases; no much larger clone lies one base away.

The V end gives up 5 bases and the J end 0 bases, leaving 8 bases in the junction not matched to a gene. Reading the germline V gene gives CDR1 SGHAT and CDR2 FQNNGV. The CDR3 runs 16 residues from the cysteine to the phenylalanine. The only DNA kept is the CDR3, 48 bases in frame from the first base. Sequenced input: PBMCs. The origin of this receptor is a woman aged 40 to 49 in good health. Some clones in this sample may be carry-over from other donors' samples. The rearrangement joined TRBV11-2 to TRBJ2-5, with 8 bases aligning to TRBD1. The base sequence is TGTGCCAGCAGCCCGACATGGACAGGGTACCAAGAGACCCAGTACTTC. This sequence encodes CASSPTWTGYQETQYF.